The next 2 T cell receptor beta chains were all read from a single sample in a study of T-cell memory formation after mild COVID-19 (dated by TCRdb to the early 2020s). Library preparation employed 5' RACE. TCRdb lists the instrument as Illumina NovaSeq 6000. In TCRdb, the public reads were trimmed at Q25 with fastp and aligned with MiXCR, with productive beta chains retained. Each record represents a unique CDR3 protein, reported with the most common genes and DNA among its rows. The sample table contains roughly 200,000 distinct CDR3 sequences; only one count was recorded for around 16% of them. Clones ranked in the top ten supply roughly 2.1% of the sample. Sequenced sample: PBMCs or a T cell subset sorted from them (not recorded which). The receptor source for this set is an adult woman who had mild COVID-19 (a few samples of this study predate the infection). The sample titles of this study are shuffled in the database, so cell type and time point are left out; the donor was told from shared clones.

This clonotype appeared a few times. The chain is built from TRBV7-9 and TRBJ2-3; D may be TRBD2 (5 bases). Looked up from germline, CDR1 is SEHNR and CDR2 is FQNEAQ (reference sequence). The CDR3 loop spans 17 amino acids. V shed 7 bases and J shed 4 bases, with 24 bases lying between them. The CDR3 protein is CASTWSIVAGAADTQYF. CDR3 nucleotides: TGTGCCAGCACCTGGTCAATCGTAGCTGGAGCGGCAGATACGCAGTATTTT.

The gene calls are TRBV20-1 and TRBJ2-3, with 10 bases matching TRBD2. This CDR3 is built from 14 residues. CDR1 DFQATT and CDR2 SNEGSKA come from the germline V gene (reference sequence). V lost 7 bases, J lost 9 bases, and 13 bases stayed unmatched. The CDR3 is CSVLPASGSNTQYF. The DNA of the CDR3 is TGCAGTGTTCTTCCTGCTAGCGGGAGTAACACGCAGTATTTT.